Given below is one T cell receptor (beta chain) in context. The antigen is undetermined. This CDR3 is 11 amino acids long. From germline, CDR1 is SEHNR and CDR2 FQNEAQ (reference sequence). TCRdb keeps only in-frame clones here, not all; method: immunoSEQ multiplex PCR. The data hold roughly 34,000 clones, with approximately 90% observed a single time. This record belongs to a study of multiple sclerosis patients with progressive multifocal leukoencephalopathy. Overall study results and limits: Expanded clones at PML onset predated and persisted through natalizumab therapy. It is unclear whether the findings reflect JC virus infection or general immunocompromise.

As to time point: before natalizumab initiation. Before the first natalizumab infusion, T0 blood samples were taken. This clonotype originated in a human donor with multiple sclerosis. J is TRBJ2-5 and V is TRBV7-9; unclear D gene. The DNA end is more similar to TRBJ2-7, so the J call may be wrong. Sequences were obtained from PBMCs. CDR3 region: CASSPYYEQYF. The CDR3 DNA follows: TGTGCCAGCAGCCCTTACTACGAGCAGTACTTC.